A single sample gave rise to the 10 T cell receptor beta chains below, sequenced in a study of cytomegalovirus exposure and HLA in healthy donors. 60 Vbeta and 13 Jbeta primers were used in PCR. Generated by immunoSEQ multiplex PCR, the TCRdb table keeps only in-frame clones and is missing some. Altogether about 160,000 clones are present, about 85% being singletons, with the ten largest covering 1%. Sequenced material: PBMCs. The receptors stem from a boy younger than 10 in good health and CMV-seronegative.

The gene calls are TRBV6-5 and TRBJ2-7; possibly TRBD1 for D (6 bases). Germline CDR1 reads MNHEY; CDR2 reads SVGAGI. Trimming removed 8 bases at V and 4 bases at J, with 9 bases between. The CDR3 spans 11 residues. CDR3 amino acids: CASGRGYEQYV. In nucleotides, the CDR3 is TGTGCCAGCGGCAGGGGTTACGAGCAGTACGTC.

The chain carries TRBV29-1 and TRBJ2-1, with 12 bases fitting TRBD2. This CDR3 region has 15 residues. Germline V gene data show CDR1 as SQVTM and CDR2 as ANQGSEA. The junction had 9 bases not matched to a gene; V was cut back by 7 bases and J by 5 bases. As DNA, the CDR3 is TGCAGCGCCACGACTAGCGGGAGCCATAACAATGAGCAGTTCTTC. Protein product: CSATTSGSHNNEQFF.

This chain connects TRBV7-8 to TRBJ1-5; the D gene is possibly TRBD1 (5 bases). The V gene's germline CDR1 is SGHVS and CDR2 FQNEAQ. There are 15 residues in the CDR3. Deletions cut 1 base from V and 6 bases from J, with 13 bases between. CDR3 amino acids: CASSLGSGARQPQHF. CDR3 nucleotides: TGTGCCAGCAGCTTAGGGTCTGGGGCACGTCAGCCCCAGCATTTT. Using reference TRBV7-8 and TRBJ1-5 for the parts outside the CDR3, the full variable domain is GAGVSQSPRYKVAKRGQDVALRCDPISGHVSLFWYQQALGQGPEFLTYFQNEAQLDKSGLPSDRFFAERPEGSVSTLKIQRTQQEDSAVYLCASSLGSGARQPQHFGDGTRLSIL.

For the CDR3, the DNA is TGTGCCAGTAGTCTAAGGGGGACTAGCGGGAGACCCCCTTACGAGCAGTACTTC. Its protein is CASSLRGTSGRPPYEQYF. The chain combines TRBV19 with TRBJ2-7, with 14 bases matching TRBD2. This CDR3 is 18 amino acids long. The V and J ends lost 5 bases and 4 bases, in that order; junction bases with no gene match: 13. Germline-derived CDR1 and CDR2 are LNHDA and SQIVND (reference sequence). Together with reference TRBV19 and TRBJ2-7, the CDR3 gives the full variable domain: DGGITQSPKYLFRKEGQNVTLSCEQNLNHDAMYWYRQDPGQGLRLIYYSQIVNDFQKGDIAEGYSVSREKKESFPLTVTSAQKNPTAFYLCASSLRGTSGRPPYEQYFGPGTRLTVT.

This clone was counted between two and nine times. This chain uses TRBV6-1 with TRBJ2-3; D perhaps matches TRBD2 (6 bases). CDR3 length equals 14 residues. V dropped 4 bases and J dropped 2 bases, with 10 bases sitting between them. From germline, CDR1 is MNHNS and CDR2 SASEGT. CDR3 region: CASSATRYTDTQYF. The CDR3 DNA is TGTGCCAGCAGTGCGACTAGGTACACAGATACGCAGTATTTT.

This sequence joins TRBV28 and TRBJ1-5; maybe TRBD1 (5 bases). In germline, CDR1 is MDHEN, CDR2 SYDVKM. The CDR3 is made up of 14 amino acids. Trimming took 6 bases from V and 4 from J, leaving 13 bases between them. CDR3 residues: CASSPRPGNQPQHF. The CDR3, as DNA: TGTGCCAGCAGCCCCCGCCCAGGGAATCAGCCCCAGCATTTT.

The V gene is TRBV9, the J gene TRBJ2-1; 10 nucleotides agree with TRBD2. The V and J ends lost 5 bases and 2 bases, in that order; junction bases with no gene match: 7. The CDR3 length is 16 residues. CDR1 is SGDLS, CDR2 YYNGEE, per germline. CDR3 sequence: CASSIISGRAYNEQFF. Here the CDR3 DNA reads TGTGCCAGCAGTATAATCAGCGGGAGGGCCTACAATGAGCAGTTCTTC.

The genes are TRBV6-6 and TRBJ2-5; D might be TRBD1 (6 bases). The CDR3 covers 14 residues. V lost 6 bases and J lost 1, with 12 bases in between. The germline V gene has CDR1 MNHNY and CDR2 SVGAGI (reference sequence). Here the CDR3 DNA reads TGTGCCAGCAGCGCCAGGGGTGCCCAAGAGACCCAGTACTTC. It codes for CASSARGAQETQYF.

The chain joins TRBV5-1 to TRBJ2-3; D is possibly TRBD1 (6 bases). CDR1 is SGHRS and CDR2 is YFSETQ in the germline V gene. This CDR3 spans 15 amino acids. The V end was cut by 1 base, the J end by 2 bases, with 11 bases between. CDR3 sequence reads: CASSLSGQPTDTQYF. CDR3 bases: TGCGCCAGCAGCTTGAGTGGACAGCCCACAGATACGCAGTATTTT.

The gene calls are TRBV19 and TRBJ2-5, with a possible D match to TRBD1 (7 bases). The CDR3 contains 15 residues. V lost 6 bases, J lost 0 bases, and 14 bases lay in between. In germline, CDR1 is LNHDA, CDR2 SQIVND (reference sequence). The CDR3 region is CASRGGAGYQETQYF. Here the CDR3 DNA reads TGTGCCAGTAGAGGGGGCGCGGGGTACCAAGAGACCCAGTACTTC.